This T cell receptor (beta chain) was recorded in a study of cytomegalovirus exposure and HLA in healthy donors. Turning to the study itself: An early release of data contained 75 million to 90 million unique TCRs, which came from HLA-typed donors.

The germline gives CDR1 DFQATT, CDR2 SNEGSKA (reference sequence). The length of the CDR3 is 11 residues. V was shortened by 5 bases and J by 5 bases, with 9 bases between the two germline ends. The PCR had 60 Vbeta and 13 Jbeta primers. Only in-frame clones appear in the TCRdb table, and some are missing; sequencing was by immunoSEQ multiplex PCR. The sample shows 150,000 to 200,000 clones, 75% to 90% of them seen only once. This clone showed up just a few times. The source is a middle-aged man in good health and CMV-seropositive. The sequenced sample consisted of PBMCs. The chain links TRBV20-1 to TRBJ2-5; D ambiguous. The CDR3 region has the DNA TGCAGTGCTGGTGGCCGCGAGACCCAGTACTTC. Translated: CSAGGRETQYF.